This TCR beta chain was profiled in a study of regulatory T cells in long-lasting Graves disease. Time point reported: newly diagnosed GD, antithyroid drugs for less than 3 months. Following extraction of RNA from PBMCs, that RNA was used to make the TCR library. Through Arm-PCR of CDR3 regions and iRepertoire HTBI primers, TCR beta libraries were built. Via MiXCR, TCRdb re-called the multiplex PCR reads, giving one row per CDR3 protein. The sample has 350,000 to 400,000 distinct CDR3 sequences, about 16% seen once. The sample holds many counts of this clonotype. Another study also made use of these data, one on T cells in Graves' hyperthyroidism and ophthalmopathy.

This sequence was found in a woman younger than 30 with Graves disease. Material: peripheral blood mononuclear cells (PBMCs), obtained at new diagnosis, from a patient treated with antithyroid drugs.

The CDR3 bases are TGTGCCAGCAGCCCTATAGGACCTCGAGAGACCCAGTACTTC. Translation: CASSPIGPRETQYF. This sequence joins TRBV7-9 and TRBJ2-5; D uncertain. V gave up 5 bases and J gave up 4 bases, with 14 bases separating them. Germline V lookup: CDR1 SEHNR, CDR2 FQNEAQ (reference sequence). This CDR3 has 14 amino acids.